This record covers a single T cell receptor beta chain. Authors' methods: The authors estimated nucleated cell counts from reference gene primer amplification. The data were produced by immunoSEQ multiplex PCR, yet TCRdb's version contains in-frame clones alone and is incomplete. V and J calls and clone size follow that table, whereas D and trimming were derived from the DNA. The data hold around 200,000 clones, with about 90% observed a single time. The germline V gene encodes CDR1 SGHTA and CDR2 FQGNSA. CDR3 length: 16 amino acids. After removal of 6 bases from V and 5 bases from J, the junction contained 6 bases not matched to a gene. The data belong to a study of blood T cell repertoires in COVID-19. The overall study: Researchers got acute and convalescent COVID-19 samples from the United States, Italy and Spain. The analysed material was cDNA or gDNA that came from T cells, B-cell-depleted T cells, or PBMCs.

Material for sequencing was peripheral blood. This sequence joins TRBV7-2 and TRBJ2-1; 14 bases map to TRBD2. The source of this sequence is a man aged 35 to 55 with active or convalescent COVID-19. CDR3 region: CASRTTSGGVNNEQFF. For the CDR3, the DNA is TGTGCCAGCAGAACGACTAGCGGGGGGGTAAACAATGAGCAGTTCTTC. The variable domain in full, with the rest retrieved from reference TRBV7-2 and TRBJ2-1, is GAGVSQSPSNKVTEKGKDVELRCDPISGHTALYWYRQSLGQGLEFLIYFQGNSAPDKSGLPSDRFSAERTGGSVSTLTIQRTQQEDSAVYLCASRTTSGGVNNEQFFGPGTRLTVL.